A single sample gave rise to the 13 T cell receptor beta chains below, sequenced in a study of blood T cells in healthy people across ages. A second about 6 to 12 cycle PCR used barcoded and J-beta primers. In TCRdb, the 5' RACE reads were re-called with MiXCR into one record per CDR3 protein. The sample has 780,000 or so distinct CDR3 sequences; roughly 56% are singletons. What was sequenced was blood. These receptors originate from a man aged 35 to 55 in good health.

The rearrangement links TRBV5-5 to TRBJ1-2; the D is unclear. The CDR3 has 15 residues. Trimming stripped 0 bases from V and 4 bases from J, with 13 bases between. The germline V gene has CDR1 SGHKS and CDR2 YYEKEE (reference sequence). The CDR3 loop reads CASSLGEETLYGYTF. The CDR3 bases are TGTGCCAGCAGCTTGGGGGAGGAAACGCTCTATGGCTACACCTTC.

The sample holds a few counts of this clonotype. A read error may be the cause here, since a much bigger clone is one base away. The chain has TRBV29-1 and TRBJ2-5, with D possibly being TRBD2 (6 bases). This CDR3 contains 15 residues. Germline values: CDR1 SQVTM, CDR2 ANQGSEA. Trimming stripped 6 bases from V and 11 bases from J, with 28 bases between. CDR3 bases: TGCAGCGTCCCCGGGACTCCCAGTTTCGGTACTGAGCAGTACTTC. Translation: CSVPGTPSFGTEQYF.

This clonotype has a single count. The rearrangement links TRBV5-8 to TRBJ1-2; D is perhaps TRBD1 (5 bases). Trimming took 2 bases from V and 8 from J, leaving 10 bases between them. Germline V lookup: CDR1 SGHTS, CDR2 YDEGEE. The CDR3 loop spans 12 amino acids. CDR3 nucleotide sequence: TGTGCCAGCAGCTTTGCAGGGAAAGGCTACACCTTC. Translated: CASSFAGKGYTF.

V and J are TRBV2 and TRBJ1-4; D is uncertain. The CDR3 has 12 amino acids. From germline, CDR1 is SNHLY and CDR2 FYNNEI. V was pared by 11 bases and J by 3 bases, with 10 bases between. CDR3 residues: CAVLSSNEKLFF. Here the CDR3 DNA reads TGTGCCGTCCTGAGTTCTAATGAAAAACTGTTTTTT. Variable domain in full (rest from reference TRBV2 and TRBJ1-4): EPEVTQTPSHQVTQMGQEVILRCVPISNHLYFYWYRQILGQKVEFLVSFYNNEISEKSEIFDDQFSVERPDGSNFTLKIRSTKLEDSAMYFCAVLSSNEKLFFGSGTQLSVL.

The chain uses TRBV6-2 or TRBV6-3 and TRBJ1-2; D remains unclear. Germline assignment: CDR1 MNHEY and CDR2 SVGEGT. The V end lost 6 bases, the J end lost 2 bases, and 13 bases lay between the germline ends. The CDR3 runs to 14 residues. CDR3 DNA sequence: TGTGCCAGCAGGGAGCCGGGGAAGAACTATGGCTACACCTTC. Translated, it gives CASREPGKNYGYTF.

This sequence joins TRBV5-5 and TRBJ1-5; D is perhaps TRBD1 (5 bases). In germline, CDR1 is SGHKS, CDR2 YYEKEE (reference sequence). V lost 4 bases and J 5 bases, leaving 19 bases between the germline ends. The CDR3 extends over 16 amino acids. DNA for the CDR3: TGTGCCAGCAGCCCGGGCAGGGCGTCCGCTGATCAGCCCCAGCATTTT. The encoded protein is CASSPGRASADQPQHF.

On this clonotype itself: An end of the junction differs from the germline gene, which may be a read error. The rearrangement links TRBV6-6 to TRBJ1-1, with 7 bases that match TRBD1. The germline gives CDR1 MNHNY, CDR2 SVGAGI (reference sequence). The CDR3 has 17 amino acids. The CDR3 DNA reads TGTACCAGCAATCTCGAACGACAGGGAAGTTTGAACACTGAAGCTTTCTTT. Residues: CTSNLERQGSLNTEAFF.

This sequence joins TRBV4-2 and TRBJ2-1; D is ambiguous. There are 15 residues in the CDR3. Germline CDR1 reads LGHNA; CDR2 reads YNFKEQ. V was shortened by 1 base and J by 2 bases, with 9 bases between the two germline ends. This CDR3 reads CASSQGYNAYNEQFF. Here the CDR3 DNA reads TGTGCCAGCAGCCAAGGTTACAACGCCTACAATGAGCAGTTCTTC.

The chain uses TRBV6-1 and TRBJ2-5, with no clear D. This CDR3 spans 11 amino acids. The V end lost 6 bases, the J end lost 4 bases, and 6 bases lay between the germline ends. CDR1 is MNHNS, CDR2 SASEGT, per germline. CDR3 sequence reads: CASRDVETQYF. CDR3 nucleotide sequence: TGTGCCAGCAGGGACGTAGAGACCCAGTACTTC.

The chain combines TRBV15 with TRBJ2-4, with 10 bases matching TRBD1. This CDR3 is 14 amino acids long. V dropped 3 bases and J dropped 4; count of bases not matched to a gene: 0. CDR1 and CDR2 from the germline V gene are LNHNV and YYDKDF (reference sequence). Written as DNA, the CDR3 is TGTGCCACCAGCAGGGGACAGGGGAAAAACATTCAGTACTTC. Translation: CATSRGQGKNIQYF.

This clonotype was observed a handful of times. The genes are TRBV7-2 and TRBJ2-6, with D unclear. V was clipped by 5 bases and J by 1 base, with 15 bases between them. The CDR3 has 17 residues. In germline, CDR1 is SGHTA, CDR2 FQGNSA. This chain's CDR3 is CASSTRPLSSGANVLTF. The CDR3 bases are TGTGCCAGCAGCACTCGACCGTTATCTTCTGGGGCCAACGTCCTGACTTTC.

This clonotype was counted once. The chain employs TRBV6-5 and TRBJ2-3; possibly TRBD2 for D (6 bases). CDR3 length: 12 amino acids. CDR1 MNHEY and CDR2 SVGAGI come from the germline V gene. The germline V and J ends were trimmed by 8 bases and 4 bases, with 10 bases remaining between them. The CDR3 nucleotides read TGTGCCAGCTATAGCGGCGCAGATACGCAGTATTTT. This sequence encodes CASYSGADTQYF.

This clonotype was counted between two and nine times. The V and J genes are TRBV14 and TRBJ1-2, with unresolved D. The CDR3 has 16 residues. The V gene's germline CDR1 is SGHDN and CDR2 FVKESK. The V and J ends lost 4 bases and 2 bases respectively, with 17 bases between them. CDR3 nucleotide sequence: TGTGCCAGCAGCCGTCGAGAGGGCCTTCCGAACTATGGCTACACCTTC. This codes for CASSRREGLPNYGYTF.